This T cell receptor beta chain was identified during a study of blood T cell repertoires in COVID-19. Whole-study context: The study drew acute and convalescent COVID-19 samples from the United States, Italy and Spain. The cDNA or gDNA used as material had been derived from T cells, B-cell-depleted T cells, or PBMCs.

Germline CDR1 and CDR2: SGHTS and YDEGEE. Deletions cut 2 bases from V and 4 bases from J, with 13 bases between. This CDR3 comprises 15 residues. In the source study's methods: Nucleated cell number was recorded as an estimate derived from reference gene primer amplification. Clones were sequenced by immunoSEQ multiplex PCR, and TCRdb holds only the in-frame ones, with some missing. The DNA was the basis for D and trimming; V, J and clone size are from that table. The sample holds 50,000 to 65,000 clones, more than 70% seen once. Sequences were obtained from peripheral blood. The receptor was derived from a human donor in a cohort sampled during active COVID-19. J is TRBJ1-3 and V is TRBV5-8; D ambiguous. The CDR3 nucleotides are TGTGCCAGCAGCTTCGAGGGCGCGGCGGGAAACACCATATATTTT. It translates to CASSFEGAAGNTIYF.